The 32 T cell receptor beta chains reported below all come from one sample, sequenced in a study of circulating tumor DNA in untreated peripheral T-cell lymphoma. Profiling relied on immunoSEQ multiplex PCR, and the TCRdb table lists in-frame clones only, not all of them. This repertoire shows approximately 2,500 clones, more than 75% found once; its top ten account for less than 40%. Sample: tumor tissue. The receptors shown here come from a human donor with peripheral T-cell lymphoma.

Regarding this clone: The junction does not match germline at one end; this may be a read error. The chain has TRBV10-1 and TRBJ2-2; TRBD2 aligns across 15 bases. Germline assignment: CDR1 WNHNN and CDR2 SYGVQD (reference sequence). CDR3 length equals 21 residues. CDR3 in amino acids: CASSEFPPGLAGGSNTGELFF. The CDR3, as DNA: TGCGCCAGCAGTGAGTTCCCCCCGGGACTAGCGGGGGGATCGAACACCGGAGAGCTGTTTTTT.

This chain joins TRBV11-3 and TRBJ2-1; 12 nucleotides line up with TRBD2. V shed 5 bases and J 9 bases; nucleotides not matched to a gene: 14. The CDR3 runs 17 residues. Germline CDR1 reads SGHNT; CDR2 reads YENEEA. The CDR3 loop is CASSQANLAGGPSEQFF. The DNA for the CDR3 is TGTGCCAGCAGCCAAGCAAATCTAGCGGGAGGGCCCTCTGAGCAGTTCTTC. Together with reference TRBV11-3 and TRBJ2-1, the CDR3 gives the full variable domain: EAGVVQSPRYKIIEKKQPVAFWCNPISGHNTLYWYLQNLGQGPELLIRYENEEAVDDSQLPKDRFSAERLKGVDSTLKIQPAELGDSAVYLCASSQANLAGGPSEQFFGPGTRLTVL.

A word on this clone: This sample includes further DNA sequences coding for the same CDR3. The V gene is TRBV5-1, the J gene TRBJ1-1; tentative D call: TRBD1 (5 bases). The CDR3 has 14 amino acids. Germline CDR1 SGHRS, CDR2 YFSETQ. Trimming took 2 bases from V and 3 from J, leaving 11 bases between them. CDR3 sequence: CASSLAGGYTEAFF. The CDR3, as DNA: TGCGCCAGCAGCTTAGCGGGGGGGTACACTGAAGCTTTCTTT.

The genes are TRBV6-8 and TRBJ2-1; 12 positions match TRBD1. CDR1 MNHGY and CDR2 SAAAGT come from the germline V gene. There are 19 residues in the CDR3. V dropped 7 bases and J dropped 6; count of bases not matched to a gene: 19. CDR3 sequence: CASTAKGQGAIRLRNEQFF. CDR3 nucleotide sequence: TGTGCCAGCACCGCAAAGGGACAGGGGGCGATACGACTACGCAATGAGCAGTTCTTC.

The chain joins TRBV18 to TRBJ2-2; D perhaps matches TRBD2 (6 bases). The CDR3 length is 16 residues. The germline CDR1 and CDR2 sequences are KGHSH and LQKENI. V was pared by 3 bases and J by 1 base, with 12 bases between. Here the CDR3 DNA reads TGTGCCAGCTCACCCTTACTGCGGGGGAACACCGGGGAGCTGTTTTTT. Translation gives CASSPLLRGNTGELFF.

The chain combines TRBV18 with TRBJ1-5; possible D gene TRBD1, 6 bases. Between the trimmed V and J ends, which lost 4 bases and 0 bases, there was a span of 10 bases. This CDR3 has 15 amino acids. CDR1 and CDR2 (germline): KGHSH, LQKENI. The CDR3 protein is CASSLGQNSNQPQHF. The CDR3 bases are TGTGCCAGCTCACTCGGACAGAATAGCAATCAGCCCCAGCATTTT.

The chain is built from TRBV18 and TRBJ2-7; 7 nucleotides line up with TRBD2. The ends lost 6 bases at V and 0 bases at J; junction bases unmatched: 11. Germline V gives CDR1 KGHSH, CDR2 LQKENI. The CDR3 is 16 amino acids. CDR3 nucleotide sequence: TGTGCCAGCTCGCCAAATGGGCTAGCGGCCTCCTACGAGCAGTACTTC. Translated: CASSPNGLAASYEQYF.

The V and J genes are TRBV29-1 and TRBJ2-1; D uncertain. Trimming took off 4 bases at V and 8 bases at J, with 15 bases between the two ends. Germline CDR1 reads SQVTM; CDR2 reads ANQGSEA. The CDR3 consists of 13 residues. As DNA, the CDR3 is TGCAGCGTTGTTTTGAAGATTAGGGATGAGCAGTTCTTC. It specifies CSVVLKIRDEQFF.

The chain recombines TRBV28 with TRBJ2-1, with 11 bases matching TRBD2. Germline CDR1 is MDHEN and CDR2 is SYDVKM. CDR3 length: 17 residues. Unmatched junction bases numbered 15, after V lost 6 bases and J lost 8 bases. The CDR3 here is CASSQLAGAGGYYEQFF. The DNA for the CDR3 is TGTGCCAGCAGCCAACTAGCGGGAGCGGGGGGATACTATGAGCAGTTCTTC.

The genes are TRBV6-8 and TRBJ1-2; perhaps TRBD1 as D (5 bases). The CDR3 has 13 residues. Trimming removed 6 bases at V and 0 bases at J, with 8 bases between. Germline V gene sequence: CDR1 MNHGY, CDR2 SAAAGT. The CDR3 bases are TGTGCCAGCAGCCGCAGGGCTAACTATGGCTACACCTTC. The encoded protein is CASSRRANYGYTF.

The chain's CDR3 is CASLHTLHSNYGYTF. As DNA, the CDR3 is TGTGCCAGCTTACATACGTTACATTCTAACTATGGCTACACCTTC. The rearrangement joins TRBV18 to TRBJ1-2, with D hard to call. Germline-derived CDR1 and CDR2 are KGHSH and LQKENI. This CDR3 has 15 residues. V was clipped by 7 bases and J by 0 bases, with 15 bases between them.

The chain links TRBV6-8 to TRBJ1-5; TRBD1 is a possible D gene (5 bases). Trimming removed 7 bases from V and 6 bases from J, with 22 bases in between. The CDR3 runs to 16 residues. Germline V gene sequence: CDR1 MNHGY, CDR2 SAAAGT. The CDR3 here is CASNEGHRPGSQPQHF. CDR3 sequence (DNA): TGTGCCAGCAACGAGGGCCACAGGCCGGGGAGTCAGCCCCAGCATTTT.

The chain is built from TRBV6-8 and TRBJ2-1; D is possibly TRBD2 (6 bases). From germline, CDR1 is MNHGY and CDR2 SAAAGT. Trimming pared 4 bases from V and 0 bases from J, leaving 10 bases between. The CDR3 spans 15 residues. This chain's CDR3 is CASSFRDSSYNEQFF. CDR3 in DNA: TGTGCCAGCAGTTTCCGGGACTCCTCCTACAATGAGCAGTTCTTC.

The V and J genes are TRBV15 and TRBJ1-6; 10 bases match TRBD1. CDR3 length: 18 residues. Germline loops: CDR1 LNHNV, CDR2 YYDKDF (reference sequence). V lost 3 bases to trimming and J lost 0 bases; unmatched junction nucleotides: 5. In DNA form, the CDR3 reads TGTGCCACCAGCAGGGGACAGGGGCCCCGCTCCTATAATTCACCCCTCCACTTT. Protein product: CATSRGQGPRSYNSPLHF.

V usage is TRBV18 and J usage is TRBJ2-7; 14 nucleotides agree with TRBD2. Per germline, CDR1 KGHSH and CDR2 LQKENI. This CDR3 has 18 amino acids. V shed 4 bases, J shed 5 bases, and the junction held 13 bases outside the gene matches. The CDR3 region has the DNA TGTGCCAGCTCACGCGGGACTAGCGGGAGAAGGGCGGGGGACGAGCAGTACTTC. This translates into CASSRGTSGRRAGDEQYF.

The V and J genes are TRBV27 and TRBJ1-2; 7 bases align to TRBD1. CDR3 length: 14 amino acids. V trimming: 0 bases; J trimming: 8 bases; junction bases outside the gene matches: 6. Germline values: CDR1 MNHEY, CDR2 SMNVEV (reference sequence). The CDR3 DNA reads TGTGCCAGCAGTTTATCACAGGGGAGGGGCGGCTACACCTTC. Translated: CASSLSQGRGGYTF.

The chain has TRBV18 and TRBJ1-5; weak D call: TRBD1 (5 bases). The CDR3 has 16 amino acids. CDR1 and CDR2 (germline): KGHSH, LQKENI. V dropped 5 bases and J dropped 6 bases, with 20 bases sitting between them. DNA for the CDR3: TGTGCCAGCTCATCCTCCAGCCAGGGCGAAGTTCAGCCCCAGCATTTT. It specifies CASSSSSQGEVQPQHF.

The chain recombines TRBV30 with TRBJ1-1; D gene unclear. Germline V gene data show CDR1 as GTSNPN and CDR2 as SVGIG (reference sequence). V lost 2 bases and J 5 bases, leaving 6 bases between the germline ends. CDR3 length: 11 residues. CDR3 DNA: TGTGCCTGGAGTCGGCAGACTGAAGCTTTCTTT. Translation: CAWSRQTEAFF.

This chain connects TRBV10-2 to TRBJ2-4; D ambiguous. Looked up from germline, CDR1 is WSHSY and CDR2 is SAAADI. The CDR3 runs to 13 residues. V was pared by 0 bases and J by 4 bases, with 4 bases between. CDR3 in amino acids: CASSESNKNIQYF. CDR3 nucleotide sequence: TGCGCCAGCAGTGAGTCGAATAAAAACATTCAGTACTTC.

The genes are TRBV5-1 and TRBJ1-2; a possible D gene is TRBD1 (5 bases). CDR1 SGHRS and CDR2 YFSETQ come from the germline V gene. The CDR3 runs 17 residues. The germline V and J ends were trimmed by 3 bases and 0 bases, with 18 bases remaining between them. The CDR3 region is CASSWTLLGTPNYGYTF. In DNA, the CDR3 is TGCGCCAGCAGCTGGACCCTCCTCGGGACGCCTAACTATGGCTACACCTTC. Supplemented by reference TRBV5-1 and TRBJ1-2, the full variable domain reads KAGVTQTPRYLIKTRGQQVTLSCSPISGHRSVSWYQQTPGQGLQFLFEYFSETQRNKGNFPGRFSGRQFSNSRSEMNVSTLELGDSALYLCASSWTLLGTPNYGYTFGSGTRLTVV.

The chain has TRBV1 and TRBJ2-7; the table's D call of TRBD1 was not tested on the DNA. TRBV1 represents a pseudogene. The length of the CDR3 is 15 residues. CDR3 protein: CASSQDSAGVDEQYF. DNA for the CDR3: TGCGCCAGCAGCCAAGACTCGGCAGGGGTAGATGAGCAGTACTTC.

The genes are TRBV30 and TRBJ1-1; D uncertain. The CDR3 runs to 14 residues. From germline, CDR1 is GTSNPN and CDR2 SVGIG (reference sequence). Trimming took off 0 bases at V and 2 bases at J, with 10 bases between the two ends. CDR3 sequence reads: CAWSVLEGNTEAFF. The DNA for the CDR3 is TGTGCCTGGAGTGTACTGGAGGGAAACACTGAAGCTTTCTTT.

The V call is TRBV10-2, the J call TRBJ2-3; 8 bases fit TRBD2. Germline V gene lookup returns CDR1 WSHSY and CDR2 SAAADI. The CDR3 consists of 14 residues. J was trimmed by 4 bases and V by 3 bases; bases with no gene match: 3. The CDR3 DNA reads as TGCGCCAGCAGTGACGGGGGGGAAGCAGATACGCAGTATTTT. Its translation: CASSDGGEADTQYF.

The gene calls are TRBV28 and TRBJ1-1, with 7 positions matching TRBD1. The CDR3 covers 14 residues. From germline, CDR1 is MDHEN and CDR2 SYDVKM. Trimming took 6 bases from V and 0 from J; bases not matched to a gene: 4. The CDR3 spells CASRRGQMNTEAFF. The CDR3 region has the DNA TGTGCCAGCAGGCGGGGACAGATGAACACTGAAGCTTTCTTT.

This clone appeared a single time. The chain uses TRBV19 and TRBJ1-4; 10 bases agree with TRBD1. The V gene's germline CDR1 is LNHDA and CDR2 SQIVND (reference sequence). The CDR3 covers 16 residues. V shed 4 bases, J shed 7 bases, and the junction held 9 bases outside the gene matches. DNA of the CDR3: TGTGCCAGTAGTAGCGGACAGGGGGGGAAGGGTGAAAAACTGTTTTTT. Protein: CASSSGQGGKGEKLFF.

The chain carries TRBV1 and TRBJ2-2. TRBV1 is labeled a pseudogene. This CDR3 is built from 17 residues. In DNA, the CDR3 is TGCACCAGCAGCCGCAACTCTAAGGCTCAAAACACCGGGGAGCTGTTTTTT. The encoded protein is CTSSRNSKAQNTGELFF.

The chain couples TRBV18 to TRBJ1-4; tentatively, D is TRBD1 (5 bases). Between the trimmed V and J ends, which lost 3 bases and 8 bases, there was a span of 16 bases. The V gene's germline CDR1 is KGHSH and CDR2 LQKENI. The CDR3 extends over 15 amino acids. Here the CDR3 DNA reads TGTGCCAGCTCACCCTTAGGGACCATGGACGAAAAACTGTTTTTT. Amino acid sequence: CASSPLGTMDEKLFF.

The rearrangement links TRBV6-8 to TRBJ2-2; tentatively, D is TRBD2 (5 bases). The CDR3 spans 14 residues. CDR1 is MNHGY, CDR2 SAAAGT, per germline. Trimming removed 7 bases from V and 2 bases from J, with 11 bases in between. CDR3 sequence: CASTRLTNTGELFF. The CDR3 coding sequence is TGTGCCAGCACCCGACTAACCAACACCGGGGAGCTGTTTTTT.

The genes are TRBV27 and TRBJ2-7; 9 nucleotides line up with TRBD2. In germline, CDR1 is MNHEY, CDR2 SMNVEV (reference sequence). V lost 3 bases to trimming and J lost 6 bases; unmatched junction nucleotides: 9. The CDR3 contains 15 residues. For the CDR3, the DNA is TGTGCCAGCAGTTTCCTGAGGGCGGGAGGGCCCGAGCAGTACTTC. Translated: CASSFLRAGGPEQYF.

J is TRBJ2-5 and V is TRBV28; 12 bases fit TRBD2. V lost 4 bases, J lost 5 bases, and 8 bases stayed unmatched. The CDR3 is 16 residues long. Germline CDR1 MDHEN, CDR2 SYDVKM. CDR3 DNA: TGTGCCAGCAGTTCAACTAGCGGGGGGTATGGGGAGACCCAGTACTTC. Translated, it gives CASSSTSGGYGETQYF.

The rearrangement links TRBV6-8 to TRBJ1-5; D not certain. V lost 8 bases and J lost 3, with 8 bases in between. CDR3 size: 12 residues. Germline V gene data show CDR1 as MNHGY and CDR2 as SAAAGT. CDR3 protein: CASGLHNQPQHF. Written as DNA, the CDR3 is TGTGCCAGCGGGCTGCACAATCAGCCCCAGCATTTT.

The chain uses TRBV19 and TRBJ2-2; D not resolved. Germline V gives CDR1 LNHDA, CDR2 SQIVND (reference sequence). This CDR3 is built from 14 residues. Trimming took 3 bases from V and 1 from J, leaving 6 bases between them. CDR3 DNA sequence: TGTGCCAGTAGTATCGTGGGGAACACCGGGGAGCTGTTTTTT. This codes for CASSIVGNTGELFF. The full variable domain, rest sourced from reference TRBV19 and TRBJ2-2, is DGGITQSPKYLFRKEGQNVTLSCEQNLNHDAMYWYRQDPGQGLRLIYYSQIVNDFQKGDIAEGYSVSREKKESFPLTVTSAQKNPTAFYLCASSIVGNTGELFFGEGSRLTVL.